The TCR beta chain described here comes from a study of T cells in Graves' hyperthyroidism and ophthalmopathy. Overall study findings and caveats: Patients with ophthalmopathy were separated from those with stable hyperthyroidism by a 13 V-J model. The majority of expanded thyroid clonotypes above 0.001 also appeared in blood.

As for this clonotype: Its matching antigen is unknown.

Amplified TCR beta CDR3 regions derived from RNA transcripts. In the first-round RT-PCR of the TCR CDR3, the HTBI primer set was used. TCRdb used MiXCR to reprocess the multiplex PCR reads, holding one entry per CDR3 protein. The table includes approximately 370,000 distinct CDR3 sequences, 15% detected once. The germline V gene has CDR1 MNHEY and CDR2 SMNVEV (reference sequence). CDR3 length: 12 residues. The V end was cut by 5 bases, the J end by 10 bases, with 11 bases between. The authors deemed Graves' hyperthyroidism stable absent ophthalmopathy progression within 18 months. Using less than 12 ml of fresh peripheral blood, PBMCs were prepared.

This clonotype was obtained from a woman younger than 45 with Graves' hyperthyroidism. This chain links TRBV27 with TRBJ1-4; perhaps TRBD1 as D (6 bases). The sequenced sample was blood. This CDR3 is CASSRTDGKLFF. CDR3 coding DNA: TGTGCCAGCAGTCGGACAGATGGAAAACTGTTTTTT.